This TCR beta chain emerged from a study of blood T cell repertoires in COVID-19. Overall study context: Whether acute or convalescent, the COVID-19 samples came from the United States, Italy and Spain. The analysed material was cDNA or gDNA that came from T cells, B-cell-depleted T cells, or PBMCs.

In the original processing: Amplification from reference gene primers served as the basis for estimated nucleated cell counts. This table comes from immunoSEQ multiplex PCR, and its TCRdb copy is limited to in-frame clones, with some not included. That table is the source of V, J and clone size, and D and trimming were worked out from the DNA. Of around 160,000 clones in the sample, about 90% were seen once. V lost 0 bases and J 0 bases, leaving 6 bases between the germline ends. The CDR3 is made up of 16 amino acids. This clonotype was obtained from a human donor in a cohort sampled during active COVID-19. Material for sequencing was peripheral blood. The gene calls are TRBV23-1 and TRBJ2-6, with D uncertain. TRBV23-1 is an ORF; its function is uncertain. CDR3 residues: CASSQSRGSGANVLTF. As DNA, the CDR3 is TGCGCCAGCAGTCAATCGAGAGGCTCTGGGGCCAACGTCCTGACTTTC.